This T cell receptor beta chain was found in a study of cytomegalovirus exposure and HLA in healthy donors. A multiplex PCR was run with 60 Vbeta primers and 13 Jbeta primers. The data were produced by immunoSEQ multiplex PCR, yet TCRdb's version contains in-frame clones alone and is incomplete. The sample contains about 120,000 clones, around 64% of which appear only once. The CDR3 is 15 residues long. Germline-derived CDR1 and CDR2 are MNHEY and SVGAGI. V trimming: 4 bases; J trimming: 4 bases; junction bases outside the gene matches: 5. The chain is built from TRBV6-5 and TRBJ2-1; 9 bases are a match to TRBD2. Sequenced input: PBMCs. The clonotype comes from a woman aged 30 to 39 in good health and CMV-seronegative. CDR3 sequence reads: CASSSSGTVYNEQFF. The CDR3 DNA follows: TGTGCCAGCAGTTCTAGCGGGACCGTTTACAATGAGCAGTTCTTC.